The rows below give T cell receptor beta chains drawn from one sample of a study of blood T cell repertoires in COVID-19. Data came from immunoSEQ multiplex PCR; TCRdb stores just in-frame clones and leaves some out. The profile covers about 200,000 clones, with 65% to 90% appearing a single time and roughly 3.8% taken by the ten largest. What was sequenced was PBMCs or T cells enriched from blood (not recorded which). Receptors were obtained from a woman aged 40 to 50 with acute COVID-19. Both conserved end residues are part of each CDR3. The D gene is left open where the match is weak. Clone sizes are given selectively: once, few, many, or a class where the clone is expanded.

size	V	D	J	DNA	CDR3
once	TRBV28	TRBD2	TRBJ2-7	TGTGCCAGCATGGGGATACTAGCGGGGGGGTACGAGCAGTACTTC	CASMGILAGGYEQYF
-	TRBV27	TRBD2	TRBJ2-7	TGTGCCAGCAGCACGAATAGCGGGAGGGCCTACGAGCAGTACTTC	CASSTNSGRAYEQYF
-	TRBV10-3	TRBD1	TRBJ2-1	TGTGCCACAGGACAGGGGGCGGAGGATGAGCAGTTCTTC	CATGQGAEDEQFF
-	TRBV30	-	TRBJ2-1	TGTGCCTCCGGAGAGACCTACAATGAGCAGTTCTTC	CASGETYNEQFF
-	TRBV28	TRBD1	TRBJ1-3	TGTGCCAGCAGTTTGGGACAGCTCATCTCTGGAAACACCATATATTTT	CASSLGQLISGNTIYF
-	TRBV7-2	TRBD1	TRBJ1-2	TGTGCCAGCAGCGGTAGGACAGGGAAAAACTATGGCTACACCTTC	CASSGRTGKNYGYTF
once	TRBV9	-	TRBJ2-1	TGTGCCAGCGGCCAGGGGCAGGGGTCCTACAATGAGCAGTTCTTC	CASGQGQGSYNEQFF
few	TRBV2	-	TRBJ2-7	TGTGCCAGCAACCTGGTTAGAGGCTACGAGCAGTACTTC	CASNLVRGYEQYF
-	TRBV28	TRBD1	TRBJ1-2	TGTGCCAGCAGTTTGAGCGGACAGGTTAACTATGGCTACACCTTC	CASSLSGQVNYGYTF
few	TRBV19	TRBD1	TRBJ1-5	TGTGCCACAAATGACAGGGGAGGGAATCAGCCCCAGCATTTT	CATNDRGGNQPQHF
-	TRBV19	TRBD1	TRBJ2-7	TGTGCCAGTAGTGGTCCGTTGGGACAGGGGGCAATCGAGCAGTACTTC	CASSGPLGQGAIEQYF
-	TRBV27	TRBD2	TRBJ2-1	TGTGCCAGCAGTTTAAGGGAGGGGTTGAAGGTGTTCTTC	CASSLREGLKVFF
-	TRBV7-2	-	TRBJ2-5	TGTGCCAGCAGCTTAGGCCCCAGCGGACGAGAGACCCAGTACTTC	CASSLGPSGRETQYF
-	TRBV19	-	TRBJ1-1	TGTGCCAGTAGATGGGTGGGGGCCCCTGAAGCTTTCTTT	CASRWVGAPEAFF
-	TRBV6-1	-	TRBJ1-5	TGTGCCAGCAGTGAAGGGGGCCTCGGTCAGCCCCAGCATTTT	CASSEGGLGQPQHF
-	TRBV10-3	TRBD2	TRBJ2-1	TGTGCCATCAGTGGGGGGTCTAGCGGGGAGGATGAGCAGTTCTTC	CAISGGSSGEDEQFF
-	TRBV5-4	TRBD2	TRBJ2-1	TGTGCCAGCAGTCTACACCCCGGGACTAGCGGCTACAATGAGCAGTTCTTC	CASSLHPGTSGYNEQFF
few	TRBV7-9	-	TRBJ2-1	TGTGCCAGCAGCCCCCCCCCGTACAATGAGCAGTTCTTC	CASSPPPYNEQFF
-	TRBV5-6	-	TRBJ2-7	TGTGCCAGCAGCCCGGGGGGCGCCGAGCAGTACTTC	CASSPGGAEQYF
few	TRBV12-2	-	TRBJ1-5	TGTGCAAGTCGCTTACGGCGGACACTGCCCCAGCATTTT	CASRLRRTLPQHF
-	TRBV7-9	-	TRBJ2-7	TGTGCCAGCAGCCCTCCAGGACAGAGCTCCTACGAGCAGTACTTC	CASSPPGQSSYEQYF
once	TRBV24-1	TRBD2	TRBJ2-1	TGTGCCACCAGTGACCCTAGGGGAGGGTTTGAGCAGTTCTTC	CATSDPRGGFEQFF
once	TRBV19	-	TRBJ2-1	TGTGCCAGTAGTATCCAGTCCCCGAACAATGAGCAGTTCTTC	CASSIQSPNNEQFF
once	TRBV28	TRBD1	TRBJ1-5	TGTGCCAGCAGTACAGGGGGGAATTCTCAGCCCCAGCATTTT	CASSTGGNSQPQHF
-	TRBV13	TRBD1	TRBJ2-3	TGTGCCAGCAGCTCGAGACAGGGCCCGGGATATACGCAGTATTTT	CASSSRQGPGYTQYF
-	TRBV28	-	TRBJ1-3	TGTGCCAGCAGTTCCGGGACATCGGTCGGAAACACCATATATTTT	CASSSGTSVGNTIYF
-	TRBV14	TRBD1	TRBJ1-2	TGTGCCAGCAGCCCGACAGGGGTCGGCGGCTACACCTTC	CASSPTGVGGYTF
once	TRBV2	-	TRBJ2-7	TGTGCCAGCAGTGCTCCCTACGAGCAGTACTTC	CASSAPYEQYF
-	TRBV4-1	TRBD1	TRBJ1-1	TGCGCCAGCAGCCTCACCGGGACAGTGAACACTGAAGCTTTCTTT	CASSLTGTVNTEAFF
-	TRBV3-1/TRBV3-2	-	TRBJ1-2	TGTGCCAGCAGTAGACAGAACTATGGCTACACCTTC	CASSRQNYGYTF
many	TRBV7-9	TRBD1	TRBJ2-5	TGTGCCAGCAGCTTACAAACAGGGGTGACGGAGACCCAGTACTTC	CASSLQTGVTETQYF
-	TRBV12-5	-	TRBJ1-5	TGTGCTAGTGGCTCAGGAAATAGCAATCAGCCCCAGCATTTT	CASGSGNSNQPQHF
once	TRBV19	TRBD1	TRBJ1-6	TGTGCCAGTAGTACAGGGGGTAATTCACCCCTCCACTTT	CASSTGGNSPLHF
-	TRBV6-5	-	TRBJ1-5	TGTGCCAGCAAGTTGGGGTCACAGGGCAATCAGCCCCAGCATTTT	CASKLGSQGNQPQHF
-	TRBV5-6	-	TRBJ1-2	TGTGCCAGCAGTCCTCGCTGGGACTACGGAACCTACACCTTC	CASSPRWDYGTYTF
-	TRBV7-2	TRBD1	TRBJ1-2	TGTGCCAGCAGCTTAACCTCCGGGACAGCTAACTATGGCTACACCTTC	CASSLTSGTANYGYTF
-	TRBV28	-	TRBJ2-1	TGTGCCAGCAGTTTTGGAACGGGGTCCGGGCCTAATGAGCAGTTCTTC	CASSFGTGSGPNEQFF
-	TRBV5-1	-	TRBJ2-7	TGTGCCAGCAGCTTTACCACCACTAGCGAGCAGTACTTC	CASSFTTTSEQYF